This TCR beta chain was recovered during a study of T-cell memory formation after mild COVID-19. A single record per CDR3 protein comes from TCRdb applying MiXCR to the 5' RACE reads. The sample has under 300,000 distinct CDR3 sequences; around 17% are singletons. V was trimmed by 6 bases and J by 2 bases, leaving 13 bases between them. CDR3 length: 14 residues. The TCR originated in a man younger than 35 who had mild COVID-19 (a few samples of this study predate the infection). Cell type and time point are not known. Sequencing was carried out using PBMCs or a T cell subset sorted from them (not recorded which). The chain uses TRBV12-3 or TRBV12-4 and TRBJ2-5; possibly TRBD1 for D (6 bases). The CDR3 nucleotides are TGTGCCAGCAGGCGATCCGACAGGCAAGAGACCCAGTACTTC. As protein: CASRRSDRQETQYF.